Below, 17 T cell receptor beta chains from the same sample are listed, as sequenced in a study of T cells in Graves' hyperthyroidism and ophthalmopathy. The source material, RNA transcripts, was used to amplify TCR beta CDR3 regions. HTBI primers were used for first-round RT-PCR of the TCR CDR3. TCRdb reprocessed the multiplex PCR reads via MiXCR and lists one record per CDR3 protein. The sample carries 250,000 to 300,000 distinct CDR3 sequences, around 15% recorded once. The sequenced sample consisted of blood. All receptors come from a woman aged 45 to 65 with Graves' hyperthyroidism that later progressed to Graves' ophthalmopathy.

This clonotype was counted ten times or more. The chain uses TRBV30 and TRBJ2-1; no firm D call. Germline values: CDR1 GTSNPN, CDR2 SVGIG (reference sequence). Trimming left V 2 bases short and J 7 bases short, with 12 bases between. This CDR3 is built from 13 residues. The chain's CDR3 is CAWSSGPPNEQFF. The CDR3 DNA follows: TGTGCCTGGAGTTCCGGACCGCCGAATGAGCAGTTCTTC.

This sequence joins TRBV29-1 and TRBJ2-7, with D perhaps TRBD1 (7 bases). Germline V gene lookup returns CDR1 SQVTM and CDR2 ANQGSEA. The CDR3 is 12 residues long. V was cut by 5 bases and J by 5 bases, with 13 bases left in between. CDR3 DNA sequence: TGCAGCGTTCCAGGGGGGCGGGACGAGCAGTACTTC. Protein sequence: CSVPGGRDEQYF.

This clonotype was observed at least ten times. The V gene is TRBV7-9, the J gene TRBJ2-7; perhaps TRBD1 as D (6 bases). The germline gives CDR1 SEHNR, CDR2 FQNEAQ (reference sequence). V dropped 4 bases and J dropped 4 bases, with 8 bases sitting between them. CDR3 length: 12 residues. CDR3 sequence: CASSWDIYEQYF. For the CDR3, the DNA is TGTGCCAGCAGCTGGGACATTTACGAGCAGTACTTC.

CDR3 nucleotides: TGCAGTGCTAAATCGTTAGCGGGAGGAAGGTTTGGGACCCAGTACTTC. Its protein is CSAKSLAGGRFGTQYF. The genes are TRBV20-1 and TRBJ2-5; 10 nucleotides agree with TRBD2. Germline CDR1 and CDR2: DFQATT and SNEGSKA (reference sequence). CDR3 length: 16 residues. V lost 4 bases, J lost 7 bases, and 15 bases stayed unmatched.

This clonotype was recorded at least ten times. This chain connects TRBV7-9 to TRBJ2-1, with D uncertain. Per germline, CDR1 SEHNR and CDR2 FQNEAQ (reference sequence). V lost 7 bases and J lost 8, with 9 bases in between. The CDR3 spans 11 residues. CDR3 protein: CASKNVDEQFF. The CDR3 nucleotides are TGTGCCAGCAAAAACGTGGATGAGCAGTTCTTC.

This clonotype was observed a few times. The CDR3 DNA follows: TGTGCCAGCAGTTACTTCGGACGGGGGGGGGATACGCAGTATTTT. Residues: CASSYFGRGGDTQYF. The genes are TRBV6-2 or TRBV6-3 and TRBJ2-3, with 8 bases fitting TRBD2. Germline V gene data show CDR1 as MNHEY and CDR2 as SVGEGT. The length of the CDR3 is 15 residues. Trimming cost V 1 base and J 6 bases; bases outside gene matches: 6.

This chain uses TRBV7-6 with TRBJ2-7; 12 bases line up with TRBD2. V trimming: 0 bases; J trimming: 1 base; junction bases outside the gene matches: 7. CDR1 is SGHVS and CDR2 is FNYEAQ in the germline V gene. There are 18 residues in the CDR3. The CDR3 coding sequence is TGTGCCAGCAGCTTAGCAAAGCTAGCGGGAGGGGTTTCCTACGAGCAGTACTTC. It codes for CASSLAKLAGGVSYEQYF.

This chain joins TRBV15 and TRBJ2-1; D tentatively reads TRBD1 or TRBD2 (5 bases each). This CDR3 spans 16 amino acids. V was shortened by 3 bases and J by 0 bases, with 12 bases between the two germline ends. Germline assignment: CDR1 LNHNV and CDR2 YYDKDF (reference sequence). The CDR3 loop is CATSRTGTVSYNEQFF. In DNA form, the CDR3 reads TGTGCCACCAGCAGGACTGGGACGGTCTCCTACAATGAGCAGTTCTTC.

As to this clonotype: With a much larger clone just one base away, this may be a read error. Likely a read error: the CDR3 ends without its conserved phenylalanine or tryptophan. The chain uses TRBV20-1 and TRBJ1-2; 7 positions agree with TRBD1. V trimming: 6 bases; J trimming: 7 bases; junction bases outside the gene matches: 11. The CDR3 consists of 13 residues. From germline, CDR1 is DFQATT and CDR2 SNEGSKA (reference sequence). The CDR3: CSARRTGEGGYTL. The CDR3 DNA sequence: TGCAGTGCCAGACGCACAGGGGAGGGTGGCTACACCCTC.

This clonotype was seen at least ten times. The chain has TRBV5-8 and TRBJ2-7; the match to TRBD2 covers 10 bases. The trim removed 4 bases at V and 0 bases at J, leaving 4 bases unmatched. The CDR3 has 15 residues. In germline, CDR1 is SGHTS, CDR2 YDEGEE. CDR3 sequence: CASSVGLADSYEQYF. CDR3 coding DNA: TGTGCCAGCAGCGTTGGACTAGCGGACTCCTACGAGCAGTACTTC.

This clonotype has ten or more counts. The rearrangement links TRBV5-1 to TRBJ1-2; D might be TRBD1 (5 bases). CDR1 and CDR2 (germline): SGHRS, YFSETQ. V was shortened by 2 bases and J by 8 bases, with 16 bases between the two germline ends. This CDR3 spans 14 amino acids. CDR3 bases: TGCGCCAGCAGCTTTGGGACCTCTATGAGGGGCTACACCTTC. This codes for CASSFGTSMRGYTF.

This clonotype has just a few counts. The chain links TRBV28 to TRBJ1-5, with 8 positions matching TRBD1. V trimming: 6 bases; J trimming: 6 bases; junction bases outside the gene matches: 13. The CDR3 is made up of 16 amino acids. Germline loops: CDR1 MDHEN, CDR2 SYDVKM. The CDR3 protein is CASSESGQVGSQPQHF. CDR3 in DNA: TGTGCCAGCAGCGAATCGGGACAGGTAGGGAGTCAGCCCCAGCATTTT. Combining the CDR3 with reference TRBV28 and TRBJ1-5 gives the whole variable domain DVKVTQSSRYLVKRTGEKVFLECVQDMDHENMFWYRQDPGLGLRLIYFSYDVKMKEKGDIPEGYSVSREKKERFSLILESASTNQTSMYLCASSESGQVGSQPQHFGDGTRLSIL.

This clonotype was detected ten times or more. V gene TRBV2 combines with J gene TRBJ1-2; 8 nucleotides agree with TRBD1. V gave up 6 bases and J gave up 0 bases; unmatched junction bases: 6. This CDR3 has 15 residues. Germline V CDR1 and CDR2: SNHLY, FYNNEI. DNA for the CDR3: TGTGCCAGCAGGAGAACAGGGGGGACTAACTATGGCTACACCTTC. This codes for CASRRTGGTNYGYTF.

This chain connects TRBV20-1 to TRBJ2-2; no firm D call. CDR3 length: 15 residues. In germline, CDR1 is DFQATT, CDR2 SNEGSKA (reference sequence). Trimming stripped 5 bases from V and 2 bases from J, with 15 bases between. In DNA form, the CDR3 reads TGCAGTGCTGGCCCCCTTTACCATAACACCGGGGAGCTGTTTTTT. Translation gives CSAGPLYHNTGELFF.

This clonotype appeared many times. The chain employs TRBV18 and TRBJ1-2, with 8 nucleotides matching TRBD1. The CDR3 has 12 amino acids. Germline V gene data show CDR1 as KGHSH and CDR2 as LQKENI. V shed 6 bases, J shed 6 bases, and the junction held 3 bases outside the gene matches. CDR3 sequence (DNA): TGTGCCAGCTCCGGACAGGGTAATGGCTACACCTTC. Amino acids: CASSGQGNGYTF.

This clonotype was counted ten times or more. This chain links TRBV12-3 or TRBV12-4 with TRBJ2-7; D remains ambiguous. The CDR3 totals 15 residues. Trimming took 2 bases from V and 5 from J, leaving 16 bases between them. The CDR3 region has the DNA TGTGCCAGCAGTTTACGCGACCCGGAGAGCGACGAGCAGTACTTC. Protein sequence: CASSLRDPESDEQYF.

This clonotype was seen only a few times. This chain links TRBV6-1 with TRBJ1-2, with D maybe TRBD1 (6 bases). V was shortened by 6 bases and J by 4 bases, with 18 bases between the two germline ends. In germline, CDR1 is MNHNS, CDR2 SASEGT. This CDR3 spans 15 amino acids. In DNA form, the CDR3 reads TGTGCCAGCAGCCGACAGGTTAACGAACTCTATGGCTACACCTTC. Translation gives CASSRQVNELYGYTF.